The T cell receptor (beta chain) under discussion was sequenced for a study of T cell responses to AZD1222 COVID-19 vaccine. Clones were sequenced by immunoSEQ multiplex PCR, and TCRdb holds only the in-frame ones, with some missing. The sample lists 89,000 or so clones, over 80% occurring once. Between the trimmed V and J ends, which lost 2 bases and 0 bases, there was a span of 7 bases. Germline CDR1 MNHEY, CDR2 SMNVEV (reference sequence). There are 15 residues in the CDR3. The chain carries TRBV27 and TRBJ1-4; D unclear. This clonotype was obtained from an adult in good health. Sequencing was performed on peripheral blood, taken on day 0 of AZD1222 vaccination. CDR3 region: CASSLAKATNEKLFF. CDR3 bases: TGTGCCAGCAGTTTAGCGAAGGCAACTAATGAAAAACTGTTTTTT.